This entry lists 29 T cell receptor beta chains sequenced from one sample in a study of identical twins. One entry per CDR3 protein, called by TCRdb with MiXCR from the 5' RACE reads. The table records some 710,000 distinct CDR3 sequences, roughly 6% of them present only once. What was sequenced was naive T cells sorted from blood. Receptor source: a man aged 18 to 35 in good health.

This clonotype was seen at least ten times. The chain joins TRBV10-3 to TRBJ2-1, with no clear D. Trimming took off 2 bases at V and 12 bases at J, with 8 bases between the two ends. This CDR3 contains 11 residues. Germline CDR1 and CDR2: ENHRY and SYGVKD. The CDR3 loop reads CAISEADRQFF. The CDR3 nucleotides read TGTGCCATCAGTGAGGCGGATAGGCAGTTCTTC.

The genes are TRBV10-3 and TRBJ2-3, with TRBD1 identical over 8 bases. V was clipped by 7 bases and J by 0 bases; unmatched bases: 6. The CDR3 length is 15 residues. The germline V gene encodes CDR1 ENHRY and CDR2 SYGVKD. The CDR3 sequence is CAITWTGPSTDTQYF. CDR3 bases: TGTGCCATCACTTGGACAGGGCCTAGCACAGATACGCAGTATTTT.

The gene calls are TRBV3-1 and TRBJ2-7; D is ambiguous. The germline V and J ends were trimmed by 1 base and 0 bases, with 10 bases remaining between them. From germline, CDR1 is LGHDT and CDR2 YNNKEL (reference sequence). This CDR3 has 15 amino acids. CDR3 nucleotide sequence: TGTGCCAGCAGCCAAGTACGACCGAACTCCTACGAGCAGTACTTC. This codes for CASSQVRPNSYEQYF.

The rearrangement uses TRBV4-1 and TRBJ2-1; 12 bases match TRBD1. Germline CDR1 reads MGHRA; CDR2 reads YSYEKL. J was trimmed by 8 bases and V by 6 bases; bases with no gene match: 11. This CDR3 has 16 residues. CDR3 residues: CASRGTGGLAGHEQFF. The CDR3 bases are TGCGCCAGCAGGGGGACAGGGGGCCTAGCGGGGCATGAGCAGTTCTTC.

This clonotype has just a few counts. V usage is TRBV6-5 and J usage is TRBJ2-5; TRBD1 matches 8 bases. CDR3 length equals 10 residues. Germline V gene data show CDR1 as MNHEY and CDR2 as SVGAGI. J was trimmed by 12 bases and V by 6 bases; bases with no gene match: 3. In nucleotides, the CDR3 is TGTGCCAGCAGGGCGGACAGGGAGTACTTC. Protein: CASRADREYF.

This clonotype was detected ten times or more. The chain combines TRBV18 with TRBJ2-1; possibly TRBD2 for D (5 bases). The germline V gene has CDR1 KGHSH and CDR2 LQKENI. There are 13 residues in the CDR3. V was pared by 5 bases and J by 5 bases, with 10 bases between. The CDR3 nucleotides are TGTGCCAGCTCAGTTCAGCGGAACAATGAGCAGTTCTTC. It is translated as CASSVQRNNEQFF.

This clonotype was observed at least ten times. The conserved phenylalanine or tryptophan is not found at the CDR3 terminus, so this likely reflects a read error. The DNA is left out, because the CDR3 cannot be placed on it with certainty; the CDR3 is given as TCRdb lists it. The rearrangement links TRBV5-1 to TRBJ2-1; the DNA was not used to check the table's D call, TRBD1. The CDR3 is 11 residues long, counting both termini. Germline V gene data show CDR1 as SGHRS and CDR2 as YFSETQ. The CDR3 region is CASSFPPSSGG.

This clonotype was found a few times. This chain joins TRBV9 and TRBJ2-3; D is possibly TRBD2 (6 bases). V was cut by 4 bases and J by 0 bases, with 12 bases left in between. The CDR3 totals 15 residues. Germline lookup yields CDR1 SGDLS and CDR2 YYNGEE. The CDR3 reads CASSISGTSTDTQYF. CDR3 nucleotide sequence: TGTGCCAGCAGCATTAGCGGCACTAGCACAGATACGCAGTATTTT.

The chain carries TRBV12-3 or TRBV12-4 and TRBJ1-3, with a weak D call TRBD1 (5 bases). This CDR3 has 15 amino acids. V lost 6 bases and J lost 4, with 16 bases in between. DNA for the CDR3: TGTGCCAGCAGCCCGACAGTTTTTCTCGGAAACACCATATATTTT. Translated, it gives CASSPTVFLGNTIYF.

Here the CDR3 reads CASSELGAEAFF. CDR3 bases: TGTGCCAGCAGTGAATTGGGGGCTGAAGCTTTCTTT. The rearrangement joins TRBV2 to TRBJ1-1; weak D call: TRBD1 (5 bases). CDR1 is SNHLY, CDR2 FYNNEI, per germline. The CDR3 runs to 12 residues. The V and J ends lost 2 bases and 6 bases respectively, with 7 bases between them.

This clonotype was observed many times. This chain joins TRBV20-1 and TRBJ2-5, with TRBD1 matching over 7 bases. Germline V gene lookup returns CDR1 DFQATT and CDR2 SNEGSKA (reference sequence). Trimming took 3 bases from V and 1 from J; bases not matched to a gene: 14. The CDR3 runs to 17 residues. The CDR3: CSARSAFTGTAQETQYF. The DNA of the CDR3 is TGCAGTGCTAGGTCAGCGTTCACCGGGACAGCCCAAGAGACCCAGTACTTC.

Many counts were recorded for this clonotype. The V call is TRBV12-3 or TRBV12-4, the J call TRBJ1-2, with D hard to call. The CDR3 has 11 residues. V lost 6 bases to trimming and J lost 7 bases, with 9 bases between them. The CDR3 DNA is TGTGCCAGCAGGCGGGCAGGTGGCTACACCTTC. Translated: CASRRAGGYTF.

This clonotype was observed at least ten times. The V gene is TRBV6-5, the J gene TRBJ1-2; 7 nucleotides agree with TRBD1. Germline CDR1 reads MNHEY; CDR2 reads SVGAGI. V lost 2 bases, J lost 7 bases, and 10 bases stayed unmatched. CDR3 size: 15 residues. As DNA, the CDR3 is TGTGCCAGCAGTTACGGGGACAGCCTTAGGGCTGGCTACACCTTC. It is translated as CASSYGDSLRAGYTF.

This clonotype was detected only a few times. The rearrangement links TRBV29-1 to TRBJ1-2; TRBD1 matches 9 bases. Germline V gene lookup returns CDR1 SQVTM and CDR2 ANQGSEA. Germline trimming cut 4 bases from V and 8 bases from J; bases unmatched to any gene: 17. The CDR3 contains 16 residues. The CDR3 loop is CSVVGGQDRGRRGYTF. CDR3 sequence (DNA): TGCAGCGTTGTGGGGGGGCAGGACAGGGGACGGAGAGGCTACACCTTC.

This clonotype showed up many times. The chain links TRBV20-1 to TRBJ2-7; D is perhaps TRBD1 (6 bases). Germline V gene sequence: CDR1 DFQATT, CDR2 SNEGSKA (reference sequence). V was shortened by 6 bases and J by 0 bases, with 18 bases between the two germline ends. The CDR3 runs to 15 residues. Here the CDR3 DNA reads TGCAGTGCCCCTCCCGTGACAGGAGACTCCTACGAGCAGTACTTC. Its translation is CSAPPVTGDSYEQYF.

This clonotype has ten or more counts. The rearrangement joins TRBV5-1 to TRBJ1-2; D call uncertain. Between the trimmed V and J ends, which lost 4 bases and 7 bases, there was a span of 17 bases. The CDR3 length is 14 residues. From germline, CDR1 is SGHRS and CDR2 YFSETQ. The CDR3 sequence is CASSAGGYGSGYTF. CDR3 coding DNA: TGCGCCAGCAGCGCCGGAGGGTATGGAAGTGGCTACACCTTC.

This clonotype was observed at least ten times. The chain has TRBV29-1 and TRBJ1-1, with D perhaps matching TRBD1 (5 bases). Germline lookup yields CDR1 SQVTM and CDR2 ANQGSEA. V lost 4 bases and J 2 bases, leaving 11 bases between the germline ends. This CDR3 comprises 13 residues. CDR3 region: CSVGDGPNTEAFF. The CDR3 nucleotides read TGCAGCGTTGGGGACGGTCCTAACACTGAAGCTTTCTTT.

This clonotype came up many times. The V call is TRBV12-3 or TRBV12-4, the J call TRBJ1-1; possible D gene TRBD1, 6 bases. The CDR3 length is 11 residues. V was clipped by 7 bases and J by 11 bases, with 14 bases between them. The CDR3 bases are TGTGCCAGCACCCTAGGGGGGAAGGCTTTCTTT. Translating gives CASTLGGKAFF.

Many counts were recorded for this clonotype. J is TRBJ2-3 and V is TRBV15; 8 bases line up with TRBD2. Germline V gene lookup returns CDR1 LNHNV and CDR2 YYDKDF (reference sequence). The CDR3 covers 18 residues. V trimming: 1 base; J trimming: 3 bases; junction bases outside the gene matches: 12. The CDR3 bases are TGTGCCACCAGCAGAGGCCTAAATGCGGGAGGAAGGACAGATACGCAGTATTTT. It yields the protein CATSRGLNAGGRTDTQYF.

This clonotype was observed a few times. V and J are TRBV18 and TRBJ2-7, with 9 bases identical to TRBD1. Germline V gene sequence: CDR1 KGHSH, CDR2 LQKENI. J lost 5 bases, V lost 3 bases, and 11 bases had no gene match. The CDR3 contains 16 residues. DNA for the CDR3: TGTGCCAGCTCACCCCGGTTTGGGACAGGGAGTGACGAGCAGTACTTC. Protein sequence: CASSPRFGTGSDEQYF.

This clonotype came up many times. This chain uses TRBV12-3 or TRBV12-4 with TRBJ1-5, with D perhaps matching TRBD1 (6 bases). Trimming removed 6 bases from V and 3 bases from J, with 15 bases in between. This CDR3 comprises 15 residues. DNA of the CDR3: TGTGCCAGCAGCCCTCACAGGGTCGCCAATCAGCCCCAGCATTTT. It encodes CASSPHRVANQPQHF.

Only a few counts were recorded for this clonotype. This chain's CDR3 is CATSVSGGAHEQYV. The CDR3, as DNA: TGTGCCACCTCGGTGAGTGGGGGGGCCCACGAGCAGTACGTC. The chain is built from TRBV15 and TRBJ2-7; tentatively, D is TRBD2 (7 bases). The CDR3 has 14 amino acids. The V gene lost 8 bases and the J gene lost 5 bases, with 19 bases spanning the gap. The germline V gene encodes CDR1 LNHNV and CDR2 YYDKDF (reference sequence).

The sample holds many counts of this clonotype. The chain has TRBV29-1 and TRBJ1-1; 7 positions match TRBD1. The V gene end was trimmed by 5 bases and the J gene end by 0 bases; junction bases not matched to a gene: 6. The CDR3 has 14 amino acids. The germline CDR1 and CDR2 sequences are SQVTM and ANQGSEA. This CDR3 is CSVQRGRLNTEAFF. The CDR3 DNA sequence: TGCAGCGTTCAAAGGGGGCGGTTGAACACTGAAGCTTTCTTT.

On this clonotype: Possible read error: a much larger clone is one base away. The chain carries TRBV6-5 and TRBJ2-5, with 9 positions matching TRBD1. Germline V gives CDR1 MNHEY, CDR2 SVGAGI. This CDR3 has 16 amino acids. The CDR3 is CASSSPPRTGDETQHF. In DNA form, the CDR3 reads TGTGCCAGCAGTTCTCCGCCACGGACAGGGGATGAGACCCAGCACTTC.

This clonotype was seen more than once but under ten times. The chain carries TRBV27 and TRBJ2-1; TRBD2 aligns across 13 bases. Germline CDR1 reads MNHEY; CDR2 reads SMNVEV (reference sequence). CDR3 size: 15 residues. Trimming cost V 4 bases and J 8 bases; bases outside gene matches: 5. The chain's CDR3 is CASSSGLAGMDEQFF. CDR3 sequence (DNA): TGTGCCAGCAGTTCGGGACTAGCGGGAATGGATGAGCAGTTCTTC.

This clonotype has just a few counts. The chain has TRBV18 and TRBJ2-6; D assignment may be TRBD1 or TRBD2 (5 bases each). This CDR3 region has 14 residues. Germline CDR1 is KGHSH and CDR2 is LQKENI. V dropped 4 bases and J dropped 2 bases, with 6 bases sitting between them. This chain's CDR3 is CASSRGTGANVLTF. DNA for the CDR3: TGTGCCAGCTCACGGGGGACTGGGGCCAACGTCCTGACTTTC.

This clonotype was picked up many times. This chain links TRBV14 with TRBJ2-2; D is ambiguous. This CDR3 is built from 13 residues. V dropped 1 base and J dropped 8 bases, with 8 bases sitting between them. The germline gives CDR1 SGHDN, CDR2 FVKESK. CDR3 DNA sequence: TGTGCCAGCAGCCAAGTGAATTGGGGGGAGCTGTTTTTT. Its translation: CASSQVNWGELFF.

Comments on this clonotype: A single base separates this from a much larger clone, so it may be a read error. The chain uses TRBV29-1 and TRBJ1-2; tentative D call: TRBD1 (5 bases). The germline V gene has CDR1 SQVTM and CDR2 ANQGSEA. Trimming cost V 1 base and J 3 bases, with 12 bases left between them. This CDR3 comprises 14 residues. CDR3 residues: CSVEAGRGHYGYTF. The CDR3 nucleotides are TGCAGCGTTGAAGCCGGACGGGGACACTATGGCTACACCTTC.

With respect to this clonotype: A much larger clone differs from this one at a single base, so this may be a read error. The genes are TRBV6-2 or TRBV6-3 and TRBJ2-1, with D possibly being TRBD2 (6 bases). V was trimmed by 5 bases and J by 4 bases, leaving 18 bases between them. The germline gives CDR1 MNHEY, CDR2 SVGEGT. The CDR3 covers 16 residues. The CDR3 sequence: CASSSSGTGGYNEQFF. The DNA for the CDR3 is TGTGCCAGCAGTAGCTCCGGGACTGGCGGTTACAATGAGCAGTTCTTC.